Each of the 19 T cell receptor beta chains below was sequenced from the same sample in a study of long-term antiretroviral therapy in people with HIV. Samples were assayed with immunoSEQ v3.0 at survey level. The repertoire was sequenced with immunoSEQ multiplex PCR; TCRdb's copy has only in-frame clones and lacks some. The table has tens of thousands of clones, roughly 84% seen once; the top ten hold 1%. Sequencing used unsorted PBMCs, obtained 2 years after starting antiretroviral therapy. All receptors derive from a man aged 45 to 65 with HIV.

V is TRBV2 and J is TRBJ2-2; D uncertain. Germline CDR1 reads SNHLY; CDR2 reads FYNNEI. Between the trimmed V and J ends, which lost 2 bases and 4 bases, there was a span of 8 bases. There are 14 residues in the CDR3. CDR3 sequence reads: CASSEKVFTGELFF. The DNA of the CDR3 is TGTGCCAGCAGTGAAAAGGTCTTCACCGGGGAGCTGTTTTTT.

The CDR3 region is CASKFTETQYF. The CDR3 DNA reads TGCGCCAGCAAATTCACAGAGACCCAGTACTTC. V gene TRBV5-1 combines with J gene TRBJ2-5; no clear D. V gave up 6 bases and J gave up 4 bases, with 7 bases separating them. Germline V CDR1 and CDR2: SGHRS, YFSETQ. The CDR3 sequence is 11 residues long.

This clone was recorded a few times. This chain connects TRBV7-9 to TRBJ1-5; TRBD1 might be the D (6 bases). This CDR3 has 14 residues. Germline values: CDR1 SEHNR, CDR2 FQNEAQ (reference sequence). Trimming cost V 3 bases and J 3 bases, with 9 bases left between them. CDR3 protein: CASSFSGDNQPQHF. CDR3 nucleotide sequence: TGTGCCAGCAGCTTTTCAGGGGACAATCAGCCCCAGCATTTT. Full variable domain (missing parts from reference TRBV7-9 and TRBJ1-5): DTGVSQNPRHKITKRGQNVTFRCDPISEHNRLYWYRQTLGQGPEFLTYFQNEAQLEKSRLLSDRFSAERPKGSFSTLEIQRTEQGDSAMYLCASSFSGDNQPQHFGDGTRLSIL.

The V call is TRBV6-1, the J call TRBJ1-2; TRBD1 agrees at 7 bases. V dropped 7 bases and J dropped 3; count of bases not matched to a gene: 8. This CDR3 has 14 residues. Per germline, CDR1 MNHNS and CDR2 SASEGT. As DNA, the CDR3 is TGTGCCAGCAACGGACGGACAGGTTACTATGGCTACACCTTC. It yields the protein CASNGRTGYYGYTF.

The V gene is TRBV27, the J gene TRBJ1-1; no clear D gene. CDR3 length: 13 amino acids. The germline CDR1 and CDR2 sequences are MNHEY and SMNVEV (reference sequence). Trimming removed 6 bases from V and 4 bases from J, with 12 bases in between. The CDR3 protein is CASRASGSTEAFF. CDR3 DNA sequence: TGTGCCAGCAGGGCGTCGGGGAGCACTGAAGCTTTCTTT.

This clone was observed a single time. V and J are TRBV18 and TRBJ2-7; TRBD2 agrees at 9 bases. Germline CDR1 KGHSH, CDR2 LQKENI. The CDR3 is made up of 15 amino acids. Trimming at V came to 4 bases and at J to 2 bases, leaving 6 bases not matched to a gene. The CDR3 here is CASSRLTSGAYEQYF. The CDR3 nucleotides read TGTGCCAGCTCACGCTTGACTAGCGGAGCCTACGAGCAGTACTTC.

As regards this clone: A junction boundary mismatches the germline segment, possibly from a read error. The chain has TRBV7-9 and TRBJ2-1; 11 nucleotides match TRBD2. CDR1 SEHNR and CDR2 FQNEAQ come from the germline V gene (reference sequence). The CDR3 contains 15 residues. The CDR3 protein is CASSVAGGRVYEQFF. In nucleotides, the CDR3 is TGTGCCAGCAGCGTAGCGGGGGGGCGTGTCTATGAGCAGTTCTTC.

This clone appeared once. The rearrangement joins TRBV7-9 to TRBJ1-1; no clear D gene. Between the trimmed V and J ends, which lost 5 bases and 6 bases, there was a span of 7 bases. CDR3 length: 11 residues. Germline V gene sequence: CDR1 SEHNR, CDR2 FQNEAQ (reference sequence). In nucleotides, the CDR3 is TGTGCCAGCAGCGTCGTTGCTGAAGCTTTCTTT. Protein sequence: CASSVVAEAFF.

CDR3 sequence reads: CASSRKTTNFKGADEQFF. The CDR3 region has the DNA TGTGCCAGCAGCCGGAAAACCACAAACTTCAAGGGGGCGGATGAGCAGTTCTTC. The rearrangement joins TRBV5-6 to TRBJ2-1; 7 bases fit TRBD1. With V trimmed by 4 bases and J by 8 bases, 21 bases remained unmatched. CDR1 and CDR2 from the germline V gene are SGHDT and YYEEEE. This CDR3 contains 18 residues.

This rearrangement joins TRBV28 to TRBJ2-3; TRBD2 agrees at 7 bases. J was trimmed by 5 bases and V by 2 bases; bases with no gene match: 7. The CDR3 covers 15 residues. The germline CDR1 and CDR2 sequences are MDHEN and SYDVKM. CDR3: CASSLRGSLEDTQYF. In DNA form, the CDR3 reads TGTGCCAGCAGTTTACGCGGGAGTCTAGAAGATACGCAGTATTTT.

The chain links TRBV7-8 to TRBJ1-5, with TRBD1 identical over 7 bases. The CDR3 totals 14 residues. CDR1 is SGHVS and CDR2 is FQNEAQ in the germline V gene. V lost 5 bases to trimming and J lost 7 bases; unmatched junction nucleotides: 8. CDR3 amino acids: CASSRSGGEQPQHF. CDR3 nucleotide sequence: TGTGCCAGCAGCCGGTCAGGGGGTGAACAGCCCCAGCATTTT.

This chain links TRBV5-4 with TRBJ2-1; tentative D call: TRBD2 (5 bases). The CDR3 covers 14 residues. CDR1 is SGHNT and CDR2 is YYREEE in the germline V gene (reference sequence). V lost 3 bases and J 8 bases, leaving 15 bases between the germline ends. CDR3 nucleotides: TGTGCCAGCAGCTCCCCGGACTTAGCCCATGAGCAGTTCTTC. Translating it yields CASSSPDLAHEQFF.

J is TRBJ1-2 and V is TRBV6-1; the match to TRBD1 covers 9 bases. Germline-derived CDR1 and CDR2 are MNHNS and SASEGT. V dropped 4 bases and J dropped 5; count of bases not matched to a gene: 8. The CDR3 is 15 amino acids. The CDR3 region has the DNA TGTGCCAGCAGTGCTCGACAGGGGGGGGATTATGGCTACACCTTC. It encodes CASSARQGGDYGYTF.

The genes are TRBV19 and TRBJ1-1; 11 nucleotides match TRBD1. The CDR3 is 15 amino acids. Per germline, CDR1 LNHDA and CDR2 SQIVND (reference sequence). The trim removed 4 bases at V and 4 bases at J, leaving 5 bases unmatched. The CDR3 is CASSRTGGIVTEAFF. CDR3 nucleotide sequence: TGTGCCAGTAGTAGGACAGGGGGCATTGTCACTGAAGCTTTCTTT.

The genes are TRBV7-9 and TRBJ2-7; TRBD1 aligns across 10 bases. The CDR3 covers 15 residues. The V gene's germline CDR1 is SEHNR and CDR2 FQNEAQ (reference sequence). V was clipped by 6 bases and J by 5 bases; unmatched bases: 10. The CDR3 bases are TGTGCCAGCAGGTACCCGGGACAGGGGTCCGACGAGCAGTACTTC. It translates to CASRYPGQGSDEQYF.

This chain uses TRBV19 with TRBJ1-2, with D possibly TRBD1 on 5 matching bases. CDR1 and CDR2 from the germline V gene are LNHDA and SQIVND (reference sequence). The ends were cut back, 5 bases at V and 0 bases at J, with 22 bases in the middle. This CDR3 has 18 amino acids. The CDR3 nucleotides read TGTGCCAGTAGTTCTCCCCCTGGGGCAGTTCGGGCTAACTATGGCTACACCTTC. This encodes CASSSPPGAVRANYGYTF.

This chain links TRBV27 with TRBJ1-5, with D hard to call. Germline V CDR1 and CDR2: MNHEY, SMNVEV (reference sequence). This CDR3 has 17 amino acids. The V end was cut by 2 bases, the J end by 0 bases, with 14 bases between. CDR3 sequence reads: CASSLLTPRDSNQPQHF. The CDR3 region has the DNA TGTGCCAGCAGTTTACTAACCCCAAGAGATAGCAATCAGCCCCAGCATTTT.

This clone has a handful of counts. The rearrangement uses TRBV4-1 and TRBJ2-5; 9 bases line up with TRBD1. This CDR3 has 15 residues. Germline assignment: CDR1 MGHRA and CDR2 YSYEKL. J gave up 0 bases and V 3 bases, and 2 bases lay outside the gene matches. The DNA of the CDR3 is TGCGCCAGCAGCCAGGGACAGGGTTACCAAGAGACCCAGTACTTC. Protein sequence: CASSQGQGYQETQYF.

The V and J genes are TRBV9 and TRBJ2-1, with 13 nucleotides matching TRBD2. CDR1 SGDLS and CDR2 YYNGEE come from the germline V gene. The CDR3 has 19 amino acids. J lost 0 bases, V lost 4 bases, and 10 bases had no gene match. CDR3 sequence reads: CASSYPGLAGTSSYNEQFF. The CDR3 DNA reads TGTGCCAGCAGCTACCCGGGACTAGCGGGGACCAGCTCCTACAATGAGCAGTTCTTC.